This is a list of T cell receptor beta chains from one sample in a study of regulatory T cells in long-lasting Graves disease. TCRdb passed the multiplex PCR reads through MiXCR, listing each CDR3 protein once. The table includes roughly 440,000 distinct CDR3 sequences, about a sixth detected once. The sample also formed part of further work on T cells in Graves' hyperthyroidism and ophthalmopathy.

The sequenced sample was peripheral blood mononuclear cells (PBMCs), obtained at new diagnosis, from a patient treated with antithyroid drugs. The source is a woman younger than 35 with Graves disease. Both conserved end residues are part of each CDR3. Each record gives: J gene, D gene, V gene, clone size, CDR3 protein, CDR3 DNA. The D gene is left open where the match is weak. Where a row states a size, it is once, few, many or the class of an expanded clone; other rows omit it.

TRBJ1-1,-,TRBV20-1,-,CSATLGGSGVGAFF,TGCAGTGCTACCCTTGGGGGGTCAGGGGTTGGGGCTTTCTTT
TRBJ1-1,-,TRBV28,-,CASRGAGDSNTEAFF,TGTGCCAGCAGGGGGGCAGGCGACTCGAACACTGAAGCTTTCTTT
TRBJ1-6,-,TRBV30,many,CAWTNFRTSPLHF,TGTGCCTGGACCAATTTCCGAACTTCACCCCTCCACTTT
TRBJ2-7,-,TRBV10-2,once,CASLGDGDIREQYF,TGCGCCAGCCTGGGGGACGGCGATATCCGGGAGCAGTACTTC
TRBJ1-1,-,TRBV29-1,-,CSADGERQAFF,TGCAGCGCTGACGGGGAGAGGCAGGCTTTCTTT
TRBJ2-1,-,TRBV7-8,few,CASSLRHIEEKQFF,TGTGCCAGCAGCTTACGACATATAGAGGAAAAGCAGTTCTTC
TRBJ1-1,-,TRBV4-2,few,CASSLSGSANTEAFF,TGTGCCAGCAGCCTAAGTGGCTCAGCTAACACTGAAGCTTTCTTT
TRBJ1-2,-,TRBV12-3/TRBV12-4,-,CASSPSGRPGENGYTF,TGTGCCAGCAGTCCCAGCGGGCGTCCGGGGGAAAATGGCTACACCTTC
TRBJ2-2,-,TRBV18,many,CASSLTPTNTGELFF,TGTGCCAGCTCACTGACACCTACGAACACCGGGGAGCTGTTTTTT
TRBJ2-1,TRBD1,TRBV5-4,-,CASSARDRAENAYNEQFF,TGTGCCAGCAGCGCCCGGGACAGGGCCGAAAATGCCTACAATGAGCAGTTCTTC
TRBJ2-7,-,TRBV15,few,CATSREGSNEQYF,TGTGCCACCAGCAGAGAGGGTTCCAACGAGCAGTACTTC
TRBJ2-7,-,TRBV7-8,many,CASSSILGTWGYEQYF,TGTGCCAGCAGCTCAATACTTGGGACTTGGGGGTACGAGCAGTACTTC
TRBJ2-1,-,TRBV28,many,CASRIWRGSYNEQFF,TGTGCCAGCAGGATATGGAGAGGCTCCTACAATGAGCAGTTCTTC
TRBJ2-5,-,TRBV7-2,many,CASTQFALLQETQYF,TGTGCCAGCACTCAGTTCGCACTCCTTCAAGAGACCCAGTACTTC
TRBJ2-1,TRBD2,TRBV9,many,CASSVVGTTNNEQFF,TGTGCCAGCAGCGTAGTCGGGACTACCAACAATGAGCAGTTCTTC
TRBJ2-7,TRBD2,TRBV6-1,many,CASSRLSGESYEQYF,TGTGCCAGCAGTCGTCTTAGCGGGGAGTCCTACGAGCAGTACTTC
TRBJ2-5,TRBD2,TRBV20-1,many,CSASAGLAGSQETQYF,TGCAGTGCTAGTGCAGGACTAGCGGGGTCACAAGAGACCCAGTACTTC
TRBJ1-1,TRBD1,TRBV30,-,CAWSGTTRGLNTEAFF,TGTGCCTGGAGTGGAACGACGAGGGGGCTGAACACTGAAGCTTTCTTT
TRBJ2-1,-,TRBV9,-,CASSVASGQPYNEQFF,TGTGCCAGCAGCGTAGCGTCAGGACAGCCTTACAATGAGCAGTTCTTC
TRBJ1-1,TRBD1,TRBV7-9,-,CASSAGTGQEAFF,TGTGCCAGCAGCGCTGGGACAGGACAAGAAGCTTTCTTT
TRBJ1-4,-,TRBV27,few,CASSLTGFEKLFF,TGTGCCAGCAGCTTAACAGGGTTTGAAAAACTGTTTTTT
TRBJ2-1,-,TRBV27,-,CASSEPRVTYNEQFF,TGTGCCAGCAGCGAGCCCCGGGTAACCTACAATGAGCAGTTCTTC
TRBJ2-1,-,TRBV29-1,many,CSVEGSGYNEQFF,TGCAGCGTTGAAGGGTCGGGTTACAATGAGCAGTTCTTC
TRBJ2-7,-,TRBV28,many,CASSTRRTGLSYEQYF,TGTGCCAGCAGCACCCGGCGCACAGGCCTTTCCTACGAGCAGTACTTC
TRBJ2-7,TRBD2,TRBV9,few,CASSEGTSGAYEQYF,TGTGCCAGCAGCGAGGGGACTAGCGGGGCCTACGAGCAGTACTTC
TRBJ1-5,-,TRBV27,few,CASSKLTGINQPQHF,TGTGCCAGCAGTAAACTGACGGGCATCAATCAGCCCCAGCATTTT
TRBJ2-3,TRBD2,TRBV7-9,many,CASSGTSGSADTQYF,TGTGCCAGCAGCGGCACTAGCGGGAGTGCAGATACGCAGTATTTT
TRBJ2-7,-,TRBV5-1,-,CASSFGVRSYEQYF,TGCGCCAGCAGCTTCGGGGTCCGGTCCTACGAGCAGTACTTC
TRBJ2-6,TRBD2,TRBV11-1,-,CASSLFSGGPSGANVLTF,TGTGCCAGCAGCTTGTTTAGCGGGGGGCCTTCTGGGGCCAACGTCCTGACTTTC
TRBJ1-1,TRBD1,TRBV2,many,CASIWDSPNTEAFF,TGTGCCAGCATCTGGGACAGCCCTAACACTGAAGCTTTCTTT
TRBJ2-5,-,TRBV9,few,CASSPRMPQETQYF,TGTGCCAGCAGCCCCCGGATGCCCCAAGAGACCCAGTACTTC
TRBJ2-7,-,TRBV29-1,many,CSAITGNHNEQYF,TGCAGCGCAATTACAGGGAACCATAACGAGCAGTACTTC
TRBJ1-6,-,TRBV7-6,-,CASILQGSPLHF,TGTGCCAGCATCTTACAGGGATCACCCCTCCACTTT
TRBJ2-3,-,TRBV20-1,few,CSARGGVRGFGTDTQYF,TGCAGTGCTAGGGGGGGAGTGCGAGGTTTTGGCACAGATACGCAGTATTTT
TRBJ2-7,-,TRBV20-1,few,CSARDQSEQYF,TGCAGTGCTAGGGACCAAAGCGAGCAGTACTTC
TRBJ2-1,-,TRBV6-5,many,CASSYSRTGGDEQFF,TGTGCCAGCAGTTACTCCCGGACCGGAGGGGATGAGCAGTTCTTC
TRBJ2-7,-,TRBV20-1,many,CSAREGVYEQYF,TGCAGTGCTAGAGAAGGCGTATACGAGCAGTACTTC
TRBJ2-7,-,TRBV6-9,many,CASSYGRAGGEQYF,TGTGCCAGCAGTTACGGAAGGGCAGGAGGGGAGCAGTACTTC
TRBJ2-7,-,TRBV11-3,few,CAKPGPLPREQYF,TGTGCCAAGCCGGGACCCCTCCCAAGGGAGCAGTACTTC
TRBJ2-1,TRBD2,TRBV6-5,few,CASSYSSPTGTNNEQFF,TGTGCCAGCAGTTACTCCTCCCCAACCGGGACTAACAATGAGCAGTTCTTC
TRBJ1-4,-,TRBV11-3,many,CASSTLRGEKLFF,TGTGCCAGCAGCACGCTGCGAGGAGAAAAACTGTTTTTT
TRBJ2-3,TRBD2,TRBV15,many,CATSRGVAGGSTDTQYF,TGTGCCACCAGCAGAGGTGTAGCGGGAGGTAGCACAGATACGCAGTATTTT
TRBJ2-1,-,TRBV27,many,CASSSQGREQFF,TGTGCCAGCAGTTCACAGGGTCGGGAGCAGTTCTTC
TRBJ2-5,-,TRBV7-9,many,CASSQSGRHQETQYF,TGTGCCAGCAGCCAAAGCGGACGGCACCAAGAGACCCAGTACTTC
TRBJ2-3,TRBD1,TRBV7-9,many,CASSPGGADTQYF,TGTGCCAGCAGTCCAGGGGGAGCAGATACGCAGTATTTT
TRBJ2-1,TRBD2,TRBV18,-,CASSPYALGGRAPNEQFF,TGTGCCAGCTCACCTTATGCCCTCGGCGGGAGGGCCCCCAATGAGCAGTTCTTC
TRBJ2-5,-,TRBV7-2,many,CASSSPRYVTQYF,TGTGCCAGCAGCTCGCCCCGCTATGTGACCCAGTACTTC
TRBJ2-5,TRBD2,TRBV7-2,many,CASRAIHGTSGETQYF,TGTGCCAGCAGAGCCATCCACGGGACTAGTGGAGAGACCCAGTACTTC
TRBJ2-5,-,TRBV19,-,CASKPGPGVTQYF,TGTGCCAGCAAACCGGGGCCTGGCGTGACCCAGTACTTC
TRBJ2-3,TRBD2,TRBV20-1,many,CSAPTKLKREKDTQYF,TGCAGTGCTCCGACCAAACTTAAGCGGGAGAAGGATACGCAGTATTTT
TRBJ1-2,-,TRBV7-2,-,CASSLVLGGTRGSYGYTF,TGTGCCAGCAGCTTAGTCCTCGGGGGGACAAGAGGAAGCTATGGCTACACCTTC
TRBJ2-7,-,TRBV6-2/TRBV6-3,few,CASSYSVPYEQYF,TGTGCCAGCAGTTACTCTGTACCTTACGAGCAGTACTTC